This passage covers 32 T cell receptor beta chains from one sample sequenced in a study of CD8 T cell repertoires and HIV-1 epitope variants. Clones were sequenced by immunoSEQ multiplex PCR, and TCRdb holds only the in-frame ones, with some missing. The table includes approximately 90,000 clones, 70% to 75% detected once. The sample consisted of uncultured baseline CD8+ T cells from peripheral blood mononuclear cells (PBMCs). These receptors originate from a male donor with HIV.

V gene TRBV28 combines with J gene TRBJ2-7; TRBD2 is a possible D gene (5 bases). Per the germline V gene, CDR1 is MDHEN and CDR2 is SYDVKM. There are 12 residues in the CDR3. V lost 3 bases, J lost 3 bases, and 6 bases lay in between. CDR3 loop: CASSFRGYEQYF. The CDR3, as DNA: TGTGCCAGCAGTTTCCGGGGCTACGAGCAGTACTTC.

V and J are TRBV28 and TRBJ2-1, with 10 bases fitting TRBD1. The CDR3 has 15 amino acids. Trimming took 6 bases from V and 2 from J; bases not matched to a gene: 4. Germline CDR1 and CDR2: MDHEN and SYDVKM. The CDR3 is CASRTGTGAYNEQFF. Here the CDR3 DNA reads TGTGCCAGCAGGACCGGGACAGGGGCCTACAATGAGCAGTTCTTC.

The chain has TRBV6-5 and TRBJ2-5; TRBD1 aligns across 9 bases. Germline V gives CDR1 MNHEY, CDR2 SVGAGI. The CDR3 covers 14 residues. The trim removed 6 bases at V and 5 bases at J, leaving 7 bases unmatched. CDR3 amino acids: CASSLGQGYETQYF. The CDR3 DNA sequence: TGTGCCAGCAGCCTTGGACAGGGGTATGAGACCCAGTACTTC.

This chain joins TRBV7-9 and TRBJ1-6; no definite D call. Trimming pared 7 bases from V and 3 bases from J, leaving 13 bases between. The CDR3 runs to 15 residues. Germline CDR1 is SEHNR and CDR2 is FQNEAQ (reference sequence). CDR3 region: CASMNLDSYNSPLHF. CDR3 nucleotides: TGTGCCAGCATGAACCTTGATAGCTATAATTCACCCCTCCACTTT.

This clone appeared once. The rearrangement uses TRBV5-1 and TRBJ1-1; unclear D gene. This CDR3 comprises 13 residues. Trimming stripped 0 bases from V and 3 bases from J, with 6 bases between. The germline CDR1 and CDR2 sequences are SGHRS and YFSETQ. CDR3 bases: TGCGCCAGCAGCTTGGCCGGTCACACTGAAGCTTTCTTT. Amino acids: CASSLAGHTEAFF.

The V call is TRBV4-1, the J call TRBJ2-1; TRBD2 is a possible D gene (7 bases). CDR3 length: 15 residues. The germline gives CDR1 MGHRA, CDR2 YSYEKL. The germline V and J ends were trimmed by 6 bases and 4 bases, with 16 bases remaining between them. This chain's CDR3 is CASSPGGGWYNEQFF. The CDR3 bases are TGCGCCAGCAGTCCTGGGGGGGGCTGGTACAATGAGCAGTTCTTC.

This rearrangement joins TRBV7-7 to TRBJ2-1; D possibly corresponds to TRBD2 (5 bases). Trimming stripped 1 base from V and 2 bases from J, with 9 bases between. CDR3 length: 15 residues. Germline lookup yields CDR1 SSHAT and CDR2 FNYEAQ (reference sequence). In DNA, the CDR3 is TGTGCCAGCAGCTTAGGAGAGGGCGCCTACAATGAGCAGTTCTTC. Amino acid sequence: CASSLGEGAYNEQFF.

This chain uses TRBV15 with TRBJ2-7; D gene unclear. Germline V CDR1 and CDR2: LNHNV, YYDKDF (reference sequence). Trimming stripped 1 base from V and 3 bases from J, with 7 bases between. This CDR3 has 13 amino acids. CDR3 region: CATSRGGYYEQYF. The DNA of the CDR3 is TGTGCCACCAGCAGAGGCGGTTACTACGAGCAGTACTTC.

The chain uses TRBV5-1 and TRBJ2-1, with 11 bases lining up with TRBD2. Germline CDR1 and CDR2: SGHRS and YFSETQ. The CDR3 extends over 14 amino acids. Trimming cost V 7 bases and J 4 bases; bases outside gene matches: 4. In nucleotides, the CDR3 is TGCGCCAGCCAGGGACTAGCGGTTTACAATGAGCAGTTCTTC. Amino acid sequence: CASQGLAVYNEQFF.

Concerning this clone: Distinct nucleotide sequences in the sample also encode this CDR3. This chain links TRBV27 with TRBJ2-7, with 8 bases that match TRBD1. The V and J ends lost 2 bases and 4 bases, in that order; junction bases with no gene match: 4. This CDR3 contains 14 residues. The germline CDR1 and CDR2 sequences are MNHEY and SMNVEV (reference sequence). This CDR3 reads CASSLRTGLYEQYF. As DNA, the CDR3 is TGTGCCAGCAGTTTACGGACAGGGCTGTACGAGCAGTACTTC.

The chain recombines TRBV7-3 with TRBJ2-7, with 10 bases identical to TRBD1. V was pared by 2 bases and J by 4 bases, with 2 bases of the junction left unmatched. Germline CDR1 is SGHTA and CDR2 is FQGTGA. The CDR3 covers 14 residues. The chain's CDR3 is CASSLDRGRYEQYF. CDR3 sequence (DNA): TGTGCCAGCAGCTTAGACAGGGGGCGGTACGAGCAGTACTTC.

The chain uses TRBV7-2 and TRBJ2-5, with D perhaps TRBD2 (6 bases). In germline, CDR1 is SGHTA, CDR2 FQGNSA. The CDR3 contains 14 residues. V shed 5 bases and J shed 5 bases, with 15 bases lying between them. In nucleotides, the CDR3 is TGTGCCAGCAGCCCGCGGGAATACAGGGAGACCCAGTACTTC. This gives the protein CASSPREYRETQYF.

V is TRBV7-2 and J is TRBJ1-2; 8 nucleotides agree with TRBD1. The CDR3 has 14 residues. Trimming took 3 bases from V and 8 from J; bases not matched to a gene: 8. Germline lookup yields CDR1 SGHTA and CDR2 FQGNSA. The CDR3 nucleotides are TGTGCCAGCAGCTTGGACAGGGAGGGGCCAGGCTACACCTTC. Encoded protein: CASSLDREGPGYTF.

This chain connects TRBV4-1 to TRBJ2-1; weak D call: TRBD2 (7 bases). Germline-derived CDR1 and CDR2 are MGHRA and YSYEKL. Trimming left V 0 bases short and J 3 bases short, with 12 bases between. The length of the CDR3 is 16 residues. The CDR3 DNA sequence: TGCGCCAGCAGCCAAGATTTAGGGGGGGTCTACAATGAGCAGTTCTTC. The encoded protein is CASSQDLGGVYNEQFF.

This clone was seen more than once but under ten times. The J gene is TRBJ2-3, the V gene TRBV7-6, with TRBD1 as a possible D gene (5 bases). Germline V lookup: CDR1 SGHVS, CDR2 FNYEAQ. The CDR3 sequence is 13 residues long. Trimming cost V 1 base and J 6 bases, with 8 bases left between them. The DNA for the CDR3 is TGTGCCAGCAGCTTAGGACAGATGGATACGCAGTATTTT. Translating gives CASSLGQMDTQYF.

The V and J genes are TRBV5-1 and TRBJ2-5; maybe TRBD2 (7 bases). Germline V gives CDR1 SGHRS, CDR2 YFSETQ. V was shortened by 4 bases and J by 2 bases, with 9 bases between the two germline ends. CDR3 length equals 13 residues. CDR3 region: CASSGGAQETQYF. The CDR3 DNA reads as TGCGCCAGCAGCGGGGGGGCGCAAGAGACCCAGTACTTC.

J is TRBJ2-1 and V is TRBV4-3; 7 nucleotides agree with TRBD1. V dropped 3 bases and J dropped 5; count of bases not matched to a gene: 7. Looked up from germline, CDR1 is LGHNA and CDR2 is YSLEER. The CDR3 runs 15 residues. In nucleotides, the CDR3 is TGCGCCAGCAGCCAGTCGACAGGGCCCCACAATGAGCAGTTCTTC. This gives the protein CASSQSTGPHNEQFF.

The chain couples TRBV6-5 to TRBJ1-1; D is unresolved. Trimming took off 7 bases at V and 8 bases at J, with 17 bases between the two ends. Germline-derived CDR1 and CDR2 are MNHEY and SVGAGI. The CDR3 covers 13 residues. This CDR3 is CASTYGRGDEAFF. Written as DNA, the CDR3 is TGTGCCAGCACCTACGGCCGAGGAGACGAAGCTTTCTTT.

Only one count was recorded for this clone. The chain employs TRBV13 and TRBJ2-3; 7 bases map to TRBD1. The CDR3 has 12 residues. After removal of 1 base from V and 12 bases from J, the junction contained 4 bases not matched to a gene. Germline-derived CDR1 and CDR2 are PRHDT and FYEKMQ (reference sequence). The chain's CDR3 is CASSLDRTGQYF. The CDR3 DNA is TGTGCCAGCAGCTTAGACAGGACAGGACAGTATTTT.

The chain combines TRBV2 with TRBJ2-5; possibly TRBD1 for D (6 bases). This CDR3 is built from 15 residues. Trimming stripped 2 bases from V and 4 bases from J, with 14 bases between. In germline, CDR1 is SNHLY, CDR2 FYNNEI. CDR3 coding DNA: TGTGCCAGCAGTGAAAAAAGGACAGAAATAGAGACCCAGTACTTC. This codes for CASSEKRTEIETQYF.

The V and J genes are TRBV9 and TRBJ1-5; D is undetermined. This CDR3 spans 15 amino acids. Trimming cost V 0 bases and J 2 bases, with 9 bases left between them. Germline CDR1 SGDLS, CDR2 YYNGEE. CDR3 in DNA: TGTGCCAGCAGCGTAGACGGAGGACGCAATCAGCCCCAGCATTTT. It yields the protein CASSVDGGRNQPQHF.

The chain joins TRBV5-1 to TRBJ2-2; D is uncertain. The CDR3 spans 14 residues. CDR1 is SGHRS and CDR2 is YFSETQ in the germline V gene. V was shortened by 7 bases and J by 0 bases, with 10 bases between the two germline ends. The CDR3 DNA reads TGCGCCAGCTTGGGTACAGCGAACACCGGGGAGCTGTTTTTT. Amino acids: CASLGTANTGELFF. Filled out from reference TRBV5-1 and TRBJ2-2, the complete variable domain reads KAGVTQTPRYLIKTRGQQVTLSCSPISGHRSVSWYQQTPGQGLQFLFEYFSETQRNKGNFPGRFSGRQFSNSRSEMNVSTLELGDSALYLCASLGTANTGELFFGEGSRLTVL.

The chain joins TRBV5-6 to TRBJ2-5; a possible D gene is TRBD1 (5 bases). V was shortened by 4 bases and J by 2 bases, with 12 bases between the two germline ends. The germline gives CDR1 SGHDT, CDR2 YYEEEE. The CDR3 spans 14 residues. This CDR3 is CASSQGTSQETQYF. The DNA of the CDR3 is TGTGCCAGCAGCCAGGGTACATCGCAAGAGACCCAGTACTTC.

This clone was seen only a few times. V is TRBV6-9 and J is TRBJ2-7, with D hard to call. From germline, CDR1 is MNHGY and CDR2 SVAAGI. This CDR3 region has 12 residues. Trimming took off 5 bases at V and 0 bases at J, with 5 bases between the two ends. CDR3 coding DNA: TGTGCCAGCAGTCCCAGCTCCTACGAGCAGTACTTC. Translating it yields CASSPSSYEQYF.

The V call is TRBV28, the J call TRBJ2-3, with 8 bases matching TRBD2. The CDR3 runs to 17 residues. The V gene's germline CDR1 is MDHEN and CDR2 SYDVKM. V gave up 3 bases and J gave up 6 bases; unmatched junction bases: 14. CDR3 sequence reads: CASSFYLRGVSDDTQYF. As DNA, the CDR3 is TGTGCCAGCAGTTTTTATTTGCGGGGGGTCTCGGATGATACGCAGTATTTT.

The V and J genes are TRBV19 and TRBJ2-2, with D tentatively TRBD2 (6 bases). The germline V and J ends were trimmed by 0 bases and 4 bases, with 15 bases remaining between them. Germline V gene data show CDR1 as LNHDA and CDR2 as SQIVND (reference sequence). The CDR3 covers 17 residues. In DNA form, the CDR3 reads TGTGCCAGTAGTATAGATCTTGGTAGGGACTTCACCGGGGAGCTGTTTTTT. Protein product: CASSIDLGRDFTGELFF.

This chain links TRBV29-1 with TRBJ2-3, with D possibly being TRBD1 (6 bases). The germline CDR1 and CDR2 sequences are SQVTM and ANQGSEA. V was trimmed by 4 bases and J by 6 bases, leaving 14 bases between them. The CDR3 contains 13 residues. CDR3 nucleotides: TGCAGCGTTGCAGTAGGGGGTTATGATACGCAGTATTTT. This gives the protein CSVAVGGYDTQYF.

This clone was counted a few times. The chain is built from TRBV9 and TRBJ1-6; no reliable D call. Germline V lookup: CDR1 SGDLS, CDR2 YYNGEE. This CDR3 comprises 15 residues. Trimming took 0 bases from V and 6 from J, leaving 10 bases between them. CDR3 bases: TGTGCCAGCAGCGTAGGACAAGCCTTTAATTCACCCCTCCACTTT. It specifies CASSVGQAFNSPLHF.

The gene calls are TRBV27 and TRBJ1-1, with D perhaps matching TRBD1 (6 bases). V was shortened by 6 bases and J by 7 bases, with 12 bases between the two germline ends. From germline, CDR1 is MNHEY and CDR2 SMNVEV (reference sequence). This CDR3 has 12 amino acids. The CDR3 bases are TGTGCCAGCAGACCAACCAGGGGTGAAGCTTTCTTT. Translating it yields CASRPTRGEAFF.

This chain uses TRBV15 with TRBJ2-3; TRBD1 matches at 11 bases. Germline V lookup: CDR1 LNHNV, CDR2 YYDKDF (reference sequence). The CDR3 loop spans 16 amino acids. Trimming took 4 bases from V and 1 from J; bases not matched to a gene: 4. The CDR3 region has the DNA TGTGCCACCAGCACCGGACAGGGGGCAGGCACAGATACGCAGTATTTT. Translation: CATSTGQGAGTDTQYF.

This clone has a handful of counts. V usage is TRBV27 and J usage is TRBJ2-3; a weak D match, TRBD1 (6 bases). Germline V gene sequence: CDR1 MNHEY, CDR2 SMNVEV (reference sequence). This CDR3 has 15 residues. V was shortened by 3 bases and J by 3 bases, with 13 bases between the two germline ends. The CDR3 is CASSFTRGRTDTQYF. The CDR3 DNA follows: TGTGCCAGCAGTTTTACCAGGGGAAGGACAGATACGCAGTATTTT.

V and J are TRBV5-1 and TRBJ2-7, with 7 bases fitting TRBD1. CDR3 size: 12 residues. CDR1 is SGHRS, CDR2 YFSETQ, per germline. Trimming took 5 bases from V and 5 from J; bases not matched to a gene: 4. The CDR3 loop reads CASRITGDEQYF. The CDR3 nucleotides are TGCGCCAGCAGGATTACAGGGGACGAGCAGTACTTC.